The present T cell receptor (beta chain) was sequenced within a study of cytomegalovirus exposure and HLA in healthy donors. Study-wide results and limits: The study assumed roughly uniform donor sequencing depth for presence/absence analyses.

Points on this clone: Its antigen is still unknown.

The PCR was carried out with 60 Vbeta primers and 13 Jbeta primers. Sequencing was performed with immunoSEQ multiplex PCR; in TCRdb, only in-frame clones are kept and a portion is missing. The sample yields roughly 100,000 clones, 10% seen once. Germline trimming cut 4 bases from V and 5 bases from J; bases unmatched to any gene: 2. Germline CDR1 is SGHVS and CDR2 is FQNEAQ. The CDR3 sequence is 15 residues long. Sequenced sample: PBMCs. V usage is TRBV7-8 and J usage is TRBJ2-5; 15 bases fit TRBD2. The clonotype was recovered from a man aged 40-49 years in good health and CMV-seropositive. CDR3 residues: CASSWTSGRGETQYF. The CDR3 DNA reads TGTGCCAGCAGCTGGACTAGCGGGAGGGGTGAGACCCAGTACTTC.